This entry concerns a single T cell receptor beta chain. Antigen specificity is unknown. The data were taken from a study of shared clonotypes between healthy human individuals. As for the study in general: Three plates each covered CD4 naive and memory; CD8 naive two, CD8 memory one. Study observations and caveats: For sorted subsets, rarefaction showed incomplete sequencing despite large depth.

Germline V CDR1 and CDR2: SGHRS, YFSETQ. V was clipped by 5 bases and J by 4 bases; unmatched bases: 12. The CDR3 is 16 residues long. Sorted subsets were amplified in replicate PCRs using around 200 ng DNA, about 30,000 T cell genomes. Libraries were prepared by immunoSEQ multiplex PCR; TCRdb keeps only in-frame clonotypes and omits some of them. The sample contains hundreds of thousands of clones, under 80% of which appear only once. This TCR was recovered from a woman aged 30 to 39 in good health. The chain joins TRBV5-1 to TRBJ2-3; 8 bases agree with TRBD2. The sequenced material came from memory CD4+ T cells sorted from blood. The sample's subset: CD45RA-negative fraction. Written as DNA, the CDR3 is TGCGCCAGCAGGGAACCAAGCGGGAGTAACGCAGATACGCAGTATTTT. This translates into CASREPSGSNADTQYF.